This T cell receptor (beta chain) was sequenced in a study of memory CD4+ T cells and cytomegalovirus serostatus. Study in general: Of the healthy Belgian adults, 9 were CMV seropositive and around 22 seronegative. The study's findings and limits: The CMV-associated TCR signature appears largely within the CD4+ memory repertoire.

This CDR3 has 13 residues. Germline CDR1 is SGDLS and CDR2 is YYNGEE. Trimming removed 1 base from V and 5 bases from J, with 9 bases in between. Single viable CD3+CD4+CD8-CD45RO+ cells were sorted as the memory CD4+ T cells. Total CD4+ T cells were enriched by CD4 positive selection. The assay was immunoSEQ multiplex PCR, and TCRdb's table has in-frame clones only and misses some. The sample shows some 46,000 clones, 79% of them seen only once. Details on this clone: Its antigen is undetermined.

Sequencing was done on a sample of memory CD4+ T cells from blood. This sequence joins TRBV9 and TRBJ2-5; no reliable D call. This clonotype originated in an adult in good health and CMV-seronegative. Written as DNA, the CDR3 is TGTGCCAGCAGCGTAACGGTTACGGAGACCCAGTACTTC. This gives the protein CASSVTVTETQYF.